This TCR beta chain stems from a study of Ad26.COV2.S vaccination and SARS-CoV-2 variants. Germline CDR1 is ENHRY and CDR2 is SYGVKD. The CDR3 covers 14 residues. The ends lost 10 bases at V and 0 bases at J; junction bases unmatched: 6. Using immunoSEQ multiplex PCR, the repertoire was profiled, and TCRdb retains in-frame clones only, with some absent. The sample holds 350,000 to 500,000 clones, 90% seen once. Treatment noted: 19 received Ad26.COV2.S at low or high dose, single or two shots; about 5 received placebo; per-sample allocation not given. Each sample was drawn 63 days after the first injection (of vaccine or placebo).

The sequencing used peripheral blood, collected in a trial of Ad26.COV2.S vaccine versus placebo. The receptor was isolated from a person aged 18-65 years who received the Ad26.COV2.S COVID-19 vaccine or a placebo. The rearrangement links TRBV10-3 to TRBJ2-1, with 7 nucleotides matching TRBD1. CDR3 residues: CATSGQSSYNEQFF. CDR3 in DNA: TGTGCCACCTCGGGACAGAGCTCCTACAATGAGCAGTTCTTC.